Described below is a single T cell receptor (beta chain) sequence and its context. Its antigen remains unidentified. The data stem from a study of radiation and T cells in renal cell carcinoma. Across the whole study: Nephrectomy followed 15 Gy stereotactic body radiation by 4 weeks. Study results and limitations: Baseline intratumoral clonotype presence is unknown without pretreatment biopsies. Top tumor clonotypes rose in blood 2 weeks post-radiation, then contracted.

This CDR3 is 12 amino acids long. CDR1 GTSNPN and CDR2 SVGIG come from the germline V gene (reference sequence). Trimming removed 2 bases from V and 7 bases from J, with 12 bases in between. Sample time point: baseline pretreatment blood. The treatment denotes: 15 Gy SBRT to primary tumor, nephrectomy 4 weeks later. Blood was sampled at baseline, 2 weeks and 4 weeks after SBRT. Profiling relied on immunoSEQ multiplex PCR, and the TCRdb table lists in-frame clones only, not all of them. The sample lists 94,000 or so clones; 82% were seen once. This sequence was found in a man aged 55 to 69 with renal cell carcinoma. Sequenced here: blood, sampled from a patient whose treatment included radiotherapy and nephrectomy. This chain joins TRBV30 and TRBJ2-7; no firm D call. The CDR3 DNA reads as TGTGCCTGGAGTCCAACCTCTAGGGAGCAGTACTTC. Encoded protein: CAWSPTSREQYF.